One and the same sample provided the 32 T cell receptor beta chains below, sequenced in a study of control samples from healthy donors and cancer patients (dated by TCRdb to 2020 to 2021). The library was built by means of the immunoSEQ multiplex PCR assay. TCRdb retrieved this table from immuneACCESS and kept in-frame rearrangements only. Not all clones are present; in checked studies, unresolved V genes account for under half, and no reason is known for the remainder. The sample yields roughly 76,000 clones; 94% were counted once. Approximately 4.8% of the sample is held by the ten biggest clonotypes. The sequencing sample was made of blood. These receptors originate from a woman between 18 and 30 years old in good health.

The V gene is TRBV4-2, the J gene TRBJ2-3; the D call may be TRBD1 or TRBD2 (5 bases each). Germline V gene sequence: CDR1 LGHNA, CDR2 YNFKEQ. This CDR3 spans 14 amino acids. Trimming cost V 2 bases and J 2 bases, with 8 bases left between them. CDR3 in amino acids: CASSQPGPTDTQYF. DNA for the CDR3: TGTGCCAGCAGCCAACCGGGACCCACAGATACGCAGTATTTT.

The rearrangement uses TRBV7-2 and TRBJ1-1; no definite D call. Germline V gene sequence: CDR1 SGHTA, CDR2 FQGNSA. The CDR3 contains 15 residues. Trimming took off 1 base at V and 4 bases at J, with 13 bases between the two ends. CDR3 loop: CASSLGSRTGTEAFF. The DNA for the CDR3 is TGTGCCAGCAGCTTAGGTTCCCGAACTGGCACTGAAGCTTTCTTT.

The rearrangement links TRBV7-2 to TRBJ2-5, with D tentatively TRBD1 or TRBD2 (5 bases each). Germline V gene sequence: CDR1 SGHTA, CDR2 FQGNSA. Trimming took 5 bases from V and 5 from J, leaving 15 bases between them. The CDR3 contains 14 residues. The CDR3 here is CASSPSGRGETQYF. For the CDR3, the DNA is TGTGCCAGCAGCCCCTCGGGACGCGGGGAGACCCAGTACTTC.

CDR3 amino acids: CSVERALGAEAFF. The CDR3 region has the DNA TGCAGCGTTGAGAGGGCCCTGGGGGCTGAAGCTTTCTTT. The V call is TRBV29-1, the J call TRBJ1-1; the D gene is possibly TRBD1 (5 bases). Germline CDR1 reads SQVTM; CDR2 reads ANQGSEA. V gave up 3 bases and J gave up 6 bases, with 14 bases separating them. CDR3 length: 13 residues.

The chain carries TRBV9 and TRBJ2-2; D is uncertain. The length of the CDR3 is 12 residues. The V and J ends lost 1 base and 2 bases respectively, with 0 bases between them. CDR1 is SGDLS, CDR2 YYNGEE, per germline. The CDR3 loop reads CASSVNTGELFF. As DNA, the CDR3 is TGTGCCAGCAGCGTAAACACCGGGGAGCTGTTTTTT.

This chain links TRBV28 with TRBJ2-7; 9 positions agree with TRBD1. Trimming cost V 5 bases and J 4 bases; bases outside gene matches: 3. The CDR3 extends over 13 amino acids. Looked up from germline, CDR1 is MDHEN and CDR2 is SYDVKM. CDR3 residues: CASSTGTGYEQYF. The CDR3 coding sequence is TGTGCCAGCAGTACCGGGACAGGGTACGAGCAGTACTTC.

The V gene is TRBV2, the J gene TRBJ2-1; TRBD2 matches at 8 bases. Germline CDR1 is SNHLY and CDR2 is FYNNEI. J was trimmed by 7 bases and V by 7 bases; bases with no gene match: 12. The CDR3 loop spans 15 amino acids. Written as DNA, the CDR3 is TGTGCCAGCATAGGCAGCGGGAGTACTATGAATGAGCAGTTCTTC. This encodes CASIGSGSTMNEQFF.

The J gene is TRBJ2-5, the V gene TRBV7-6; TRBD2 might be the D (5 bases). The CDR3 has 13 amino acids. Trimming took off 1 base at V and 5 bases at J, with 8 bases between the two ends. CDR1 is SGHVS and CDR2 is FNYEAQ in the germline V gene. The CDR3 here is CASSLGRAETQYF. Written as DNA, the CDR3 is TGTGCCAGCAGCTTAGGGCGGGCGGAGACCCAGTACTTC. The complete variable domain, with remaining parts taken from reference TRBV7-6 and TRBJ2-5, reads GAGVSQSPRYKVTKRGQDVALRCDPISGHVSLYWYRQALGQGPEFLTYFNYEAQQDKSGLPNDRFSAERPEGSISTLTIQRTEQRDSAMYRCASSLGRAETQYFGPGTRLLVL.

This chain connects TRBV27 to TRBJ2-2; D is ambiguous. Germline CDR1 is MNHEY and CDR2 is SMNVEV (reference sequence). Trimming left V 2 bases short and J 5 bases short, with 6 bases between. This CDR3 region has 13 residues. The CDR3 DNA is TGTGCCAGCAGTTTAAAGAAGACCGGGGAGCTGTTTTTT. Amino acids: CASSLKKTGELFF.

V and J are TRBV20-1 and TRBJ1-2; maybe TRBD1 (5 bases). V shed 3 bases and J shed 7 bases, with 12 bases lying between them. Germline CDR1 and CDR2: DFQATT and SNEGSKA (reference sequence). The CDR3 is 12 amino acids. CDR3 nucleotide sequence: TGCAGTGCTAGTCTCAGGGCGGGTGGCTACACCTTC. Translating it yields CSASLRAGGYTF.

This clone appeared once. CDR3 loop: CATSDGDSRETQYF. DNA of the CDR3: TGTGCCACCAGTGATGGGGACAGCAGGGAGACCCAGTACTTC. This rearrangement joins TRBV24-1 to TRBJ2-5, with 7 bases that match TRBD1. CDR3 size: 14 residues. CDR1 is KGHDR and CDR2 is SFDVKD in the germline V gene. Losses at the gene ends were 3 bases for V and 5 bases for J; bases not matched to a gene: 5.

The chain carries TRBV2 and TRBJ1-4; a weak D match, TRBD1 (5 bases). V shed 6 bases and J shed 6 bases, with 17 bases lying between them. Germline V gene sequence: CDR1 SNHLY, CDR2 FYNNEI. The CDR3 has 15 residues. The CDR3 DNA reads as TGTGCCAGCAGGGCACAGGACCTCGGGGATGAAAAACTGTTTTTT. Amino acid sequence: CASRAQDLGDEKLFF.

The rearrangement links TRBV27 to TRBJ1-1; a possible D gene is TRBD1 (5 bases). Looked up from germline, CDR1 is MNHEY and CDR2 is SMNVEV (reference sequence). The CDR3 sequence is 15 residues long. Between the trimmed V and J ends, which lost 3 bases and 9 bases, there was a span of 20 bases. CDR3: CASSFSPEGLSQAFF. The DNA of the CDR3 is TGTGCCAGCAGTTTCTCTCCCGAGGGACTTTCTCAAGCTTTCTTT.

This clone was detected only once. The CDR3 nucleotides are TGTGCTAGTGCAGGCAGCCAAGAGACCCAGTACTTC. It specifies CASAGSQETQYF. The chain employs TRBV12-5 and TRBJ2-5; no reliable D call. The V gene's germline CDR1 is LGHNT and CDR2 FRNRAP. This CDR3 spans 12 amino acids. V was pared by 7 bases and J by 1 base, with 7 bases between.

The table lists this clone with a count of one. The CDR3 spells CASSDGRREWFF. The DNA for the CDR3 is TGTGCCAGCAGTGATGGCAGGCGGGAGTGGTTCTTC. The chain uses TRBV6-1 and TRBJ2-1; 7 bases match TRBD2. This CDR3 is 12 amino acids long. The V gene end was trimmed by 3 bases and the J gene end by 15 bases; junction bases not matched to a gene: 8. Germline V lookup: CDR1 MNHNS, CDR2 SASEGT.

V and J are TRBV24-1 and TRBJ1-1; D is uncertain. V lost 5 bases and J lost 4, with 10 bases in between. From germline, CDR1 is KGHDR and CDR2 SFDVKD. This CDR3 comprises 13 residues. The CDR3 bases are TGTGCCACCAGTGTTTCCGGGAGCACTGAAGCTTTCTTT. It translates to CATSVSGSTEAFF.

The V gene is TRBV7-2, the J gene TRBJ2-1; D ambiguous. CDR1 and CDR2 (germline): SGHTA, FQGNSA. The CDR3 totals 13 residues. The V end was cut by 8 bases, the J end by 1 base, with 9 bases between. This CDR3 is CASSRWSYNEQFF. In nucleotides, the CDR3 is TGTGCCAGCTCCCGGTGGTCCTACAATGAGCAGTTCTTC.

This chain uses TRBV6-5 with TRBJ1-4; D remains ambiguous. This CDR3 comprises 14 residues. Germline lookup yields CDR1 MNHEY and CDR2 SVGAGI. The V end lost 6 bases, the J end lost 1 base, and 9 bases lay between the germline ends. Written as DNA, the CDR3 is TGTGCCAGCAGAAGACGGGGAACTAATGAAAAACTGTTTTTT. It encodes CASRRRGTNEKLFF.

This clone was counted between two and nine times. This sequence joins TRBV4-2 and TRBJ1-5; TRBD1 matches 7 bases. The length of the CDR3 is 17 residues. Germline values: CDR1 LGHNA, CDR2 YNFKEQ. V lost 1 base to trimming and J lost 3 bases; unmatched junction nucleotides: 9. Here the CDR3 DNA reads TGTGCCAGCAGCCAAGTTGGAGAGGGGGCGGTCAATCAGCCCCAGCATTTT. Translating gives CASSQVGEGAVNQPQHF.

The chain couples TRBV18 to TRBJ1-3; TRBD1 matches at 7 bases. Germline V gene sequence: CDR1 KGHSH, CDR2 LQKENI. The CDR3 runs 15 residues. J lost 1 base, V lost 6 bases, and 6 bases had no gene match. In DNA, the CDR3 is TGTGCCAGCTCGCCCACGACAGGGTCTGGAAACACCATATATTTT. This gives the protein CASSPTTGSGNTIYF. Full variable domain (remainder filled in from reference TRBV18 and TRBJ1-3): NAGVMQNPRHLVRRRGQEARLRCSPMKGHSHVYWYRQLPEEGLKFMVYLQKENIIDESGMPKERFSAEFPKEGPSILRIQQVVRGDSAAYFCASSPTTGSGNTIYFGEGSWLTVV.

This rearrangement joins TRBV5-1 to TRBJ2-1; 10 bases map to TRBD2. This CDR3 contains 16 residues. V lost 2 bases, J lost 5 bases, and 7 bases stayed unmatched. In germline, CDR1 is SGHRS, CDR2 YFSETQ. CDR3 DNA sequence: TGCGCCAGCAGCTTACTAAGCGGGAGGGGAGACAATGAGCAGTTCTTC. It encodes CASSLLSGRGDNEQFF.

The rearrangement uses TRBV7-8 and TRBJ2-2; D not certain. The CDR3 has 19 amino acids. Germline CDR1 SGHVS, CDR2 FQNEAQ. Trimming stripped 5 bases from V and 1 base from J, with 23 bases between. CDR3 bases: TGTGCCAGCAGCATCAAGGGTTCCAGGCGGACCTGGAACACCGGGGAGCTGTTTTTT. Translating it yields CASSIKGSRRTWNTGELFF.

In DNA, the CDR3 is TGCGCCAGCAGCCTTGGGGACCCCAGGGGTGGCTATGGCTACACCTTC. It is translated as CASSLGDPRGGYGYTF. The J gene is TRBJ1-2, the V gene TRBV5-1; the D gene is possibly TRBD1 (6 bases). Per germline, CDR1 SGHRS and CDR2 YFSETQ. V was clipped by 4 bases and J by 4 bases, with 20 bases between them. This CDR3 has 16 residues.

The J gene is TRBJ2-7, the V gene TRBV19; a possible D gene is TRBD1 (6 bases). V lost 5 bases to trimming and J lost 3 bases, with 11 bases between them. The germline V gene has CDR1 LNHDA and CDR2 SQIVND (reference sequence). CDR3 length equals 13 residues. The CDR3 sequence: CASSGTGYYEQYF. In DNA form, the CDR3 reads TGTGCCAGTAGTGGAACAGGGTACTACGAGCAGTACTTC.

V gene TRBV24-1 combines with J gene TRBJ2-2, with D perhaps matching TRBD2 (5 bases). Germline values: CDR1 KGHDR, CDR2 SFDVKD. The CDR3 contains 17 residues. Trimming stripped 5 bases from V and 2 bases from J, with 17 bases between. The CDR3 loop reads CATSGGSGTSNTGELFF. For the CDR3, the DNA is TGTGCCACCAGTGGTGGAAGCGGAACAAGCAACACCGGGGAGCTGTTTTTT.

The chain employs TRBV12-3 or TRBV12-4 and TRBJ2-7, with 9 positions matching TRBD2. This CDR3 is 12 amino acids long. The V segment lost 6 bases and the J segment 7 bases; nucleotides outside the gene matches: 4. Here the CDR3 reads CASRAGGGEQYF. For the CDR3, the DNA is TGTGCCAGCAGAGCGGGAGGAGGGGAGCAGTACTTC.

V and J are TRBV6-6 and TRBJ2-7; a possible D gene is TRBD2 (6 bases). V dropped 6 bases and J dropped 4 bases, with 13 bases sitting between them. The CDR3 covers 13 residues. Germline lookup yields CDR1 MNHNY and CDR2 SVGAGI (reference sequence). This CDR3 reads CASSRLGKYEQYF. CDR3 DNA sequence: TGTGCCAGCAGCCGACTAGGAAAATACGAGCAGTACTTC.

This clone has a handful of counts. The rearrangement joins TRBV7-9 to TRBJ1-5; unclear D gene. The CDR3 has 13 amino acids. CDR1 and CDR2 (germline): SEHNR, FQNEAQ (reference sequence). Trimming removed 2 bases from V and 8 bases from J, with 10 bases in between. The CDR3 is CASSLSGTEPQHF. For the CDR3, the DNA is TGTGCCAGCAGCTTATCGGGAACCGAGCCCCAGCATTTT.

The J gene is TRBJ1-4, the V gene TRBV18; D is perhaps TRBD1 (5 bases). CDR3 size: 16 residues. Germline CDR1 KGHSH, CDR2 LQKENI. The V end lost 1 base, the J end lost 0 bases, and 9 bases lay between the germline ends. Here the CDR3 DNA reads TGTGCCAGCTCACCACTTTCAGGGACAACTAATGAAAAACTGTTTTTT. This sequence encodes CASSPLSGTTNEKLFF.

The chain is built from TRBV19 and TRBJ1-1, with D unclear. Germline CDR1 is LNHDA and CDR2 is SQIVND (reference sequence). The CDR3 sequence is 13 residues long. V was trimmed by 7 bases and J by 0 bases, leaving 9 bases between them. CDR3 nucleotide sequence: TGTGCCAGTAATGTTGCGGTGAACACTGAAGCTTTCTTT. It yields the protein CASNVAVNTEAFF.

The CDR3 region is CASSSQGAGEVRGEQFF. In DNA form, the CDR3 reads TGTGCCAGCAGCTCCCAGGGGGCAGGGGAGGTTCGGGGTGAGCAGTTCTTC. The V gene is TRBV11-3, the J gene TRBJ2-1; 8 positions agree with TRBD1. Germline V gene data show CDR1 as SGHNT and CDR2 as YENEEA. The CDR3 extends over 17 amino acids. The ends lost 4 bases at V and 9 bases at J; junction bases unmatched: 17.

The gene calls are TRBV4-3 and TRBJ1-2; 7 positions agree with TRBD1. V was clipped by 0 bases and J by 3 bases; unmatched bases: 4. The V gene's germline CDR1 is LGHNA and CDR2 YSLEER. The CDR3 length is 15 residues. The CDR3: CASSQDRGLDYGYTF. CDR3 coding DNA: TGCGCCAGCAGCCAAGATAGGGGGCTGGACTATGGCTACACCTTC.